These T cell receptor beta chains were read from a single sample in a study of blood T cells in healthy people across ages. TCRdb reanalysed the 5' RACE reads using MiXCR and keeps one entry per CDR3 protein. The sample comprises fewer than 2,000,000 distinct CDR3 sequences, around 42% of which are singletons, and about 23% rests with the top ten. Sequences were obtained from blood. The receptors were gathered from a human donor in good health. CDR3s include the opening cysteine and the closing phenylalanine or tryptophan. A D gene is named only where the DNA matches it firmly. Part of the rows lack a size; the others show once, few, many or a class for expanded clones.

V gene	J gene	D gene	clone size	CDR3 protein	CDR3 DNA
TRBV9	TRBJ1-1	.	.	CASRGAVGTEAFF	TGTGCCAGCAGAGGGGCGGTCGGCACTGAAGCTTTCTTT
TRBV3-1	TRBJ1-2	TRBD1	.	CASSQGSGQGINGYTF	TGTGCCAGCAGCCAAGGGTCGGGACAGGGAATTAATGGCTACACCTTC
TRBV12-5	TRBJ2-1	.	few	CASGFLDNEQFF	TGTGCTAGTGGTTTCTTAGACAATGAGCAGTTCTTC
TRBV15	TRBJ2-1	TRBD1	.	CATGTDVYNEQFF	TGTGCCACCGGGACAGACGTCTACAATGAGCAGTTCTTC
TRBV6-5	TRBJ1-4	.	.	CASSYSWRLGAAEKLFF	TGTGCCAGCAGTTACTCTTGGCGGTTAGGGGCGGCGGAAAAACTGTTTTTT
TRBV18	TRBJ2-1	.	.	CASSPPSEDEQFF	TGTGCCAGCTCACCACCGAGTGAGGATGAGCAGTTCTTC
TRBV6-6	TRBJ1-5	TRBD1	.	CASSGRTGRRQPQHF	TGTGCCAGCAGTGGAAGGACAGGGAGGAGACAGCCCCAGCATTTT
TRBV27	TRBJ2-1	.	.	CASQSDSSYNEQFF	TGTGCCAGCCAATCGGACAGCTCCTACAATGAGCAGTTCTTC
TRBV7-2	TRBJ1-2	TRBD1	.	CASRPTGGASPFGYTF	TGTGCCAGCAGGCCCACAGGGGGCGCTTCCCCGTTTGGCTACACCTTC
TRBV5-1	TRBJ2-7	TRBD1	.	CASSLEGTGCYEQYF	TGCGCCAGCAGCTTGGAAGGGACAGGGTGCTACGAGCAGTACTTC
TRBV24-1	TRBJ2-5	TRBD1	.	CATSDYVTGPGETQYF	TGTGCCACCAGTGATTATGTGACAGGGCCTGGAGAGACCCAGTACTTC
TRBV7-2	TRBJ1-4	.	.	CASSLKINEKLFF	TGTGCCAGCAGCTTAAAGATCAATGAAAAACTGTTTTTT
TRBV7-8	TRBJ2-7	.	.	CASRRAGGDEQYF	TGTGCCAGCAGGAGGGCAGGGGGGGACGAGCAGTACTTC
TRBV27	TRBJ1-6	.	.	CASSLSGRTGNSPLHF	TGTGCCAGCAGTTTATCGGGCCGGACCGGGAATTCACCCCTCCACTTT
TRBV20-1	TRBJ2-3	.	.	CSATGNIADTQYF	TGCAGTGCAACCGGTAATATCGCAGATACGCAGTATTTT
TRBV20-1	TRBJ1-1	.	once	CSARESSGGEAFF	TGCAGTGCTAGAGAGAGTTCCGGGGGTGAAGCTTTCTTT
TRBV20-1	TRBJ2-3	TRBD2	.	CSARDRRIAGGVDTQYF	TGCAGTGCTAGAGATAGGAGGATAGCGGGGGGCGTAGATACGCAGTATTTT
TRBV5-1	TRBJ2-3	TRBD1	.	CASSLGDRRDTDTQYF	TGCGCCAGCAGCTTGGGGGACAGGAGAGACACAGATACGCAGTATTTT
TRBV6-2/TRBV6-3	TRBJ2-7	.	few	CASRMTGPYEQYF	TGTGCCAGCAGGATGACAGGACCCTACGAGCAGTACTTC
TRBV10-3	TRBJ1-2	TRBD1	few	CAISDEQGAYGYTF	TGTGCCATCAGTGATGAACAGGGGGCATATGGCTACACCTTC
TRBV15	TRBJ1-2	.	.	CATSRDPTVFNYGYTF	TGTGCCACCAGCAGAGACCCTACAGTATTCAACTATGGCTACACCTTC
TRBV7-3	TRBJ2-2	.	.	CASSLNHLTNTGELFF	TGTGCCAGCAGCTTAAACCACCTTACGAACACCGGGGAGCTGTTTTTT
TRBV27	TRBJ1-2	.	.	CASSPYFSYGYTF	TGTGCCAGCAGCCCTTATTTTAGCTATGGCTACACCTTC
TRBV7-2	TRBJ1-5	.	.	CASSLNGAQPQHF	TGTGCCAGCAGCTTAAATGGAGCTCAGCCCCAGCATTTT
TRBV10-3	TRBJ2-1	TRBD2	few	CAIETSDWNEQFF	TGTGCCATCGAGACTAGCGATTGGAATGAGCAGTTCTTC
TRBV28	TRBJ1-3	.	few	CASSTGLRNTIYF	TGTGCCAGCAGTACAGGGTTGAGAAACACCATATATTTT
TRBV20-1	TRBJ2-5	TRBD2	.	CSASEGGGGETQYF	TGCAGTGCCTCCGAGGGCGGGGGAGGAGAGACCCAGTACTTC
TRBV28	TRBJ2-3	.	few	CASSPSRVDTQYF	TGTGCCAGCAGTCCATCAAGGGTGGATACGCAGTATTTT
TRBV7-3	TRBJ2-3	.	few	CASSLNGGQRTQYF	TGTGCCAGCAGCTTAAACGGGGGGCAACGTACGCAGTATTTT
TRBV5-6	TRBJ1-2	.	.	CASKDTHNYGYTF	TGTGCCAGCAAGGACACCCATAACTATGGCTACACCTTC
TRBV9	TRBJ1-2	.	few	CASSVSEGNYGYTF	TGTGCCAGCAGCGTTAGTGAGGGGAACTATGGCTACACCTTC
TRBV5-1	TRBJ2-3	TRBD1	.	CASSVTGTATDTQYF	TGCGCCAGCAGCGTGACAGGGACGGCCACAGATACGCAGTATTTT
TRBV5-1	TRBJ2-1	TRBD1	few	CASSLAGQDNEQFF	TGCGCCAGCAGCTTGGCGGGACAGGACAATGAGCAGTTCTTC